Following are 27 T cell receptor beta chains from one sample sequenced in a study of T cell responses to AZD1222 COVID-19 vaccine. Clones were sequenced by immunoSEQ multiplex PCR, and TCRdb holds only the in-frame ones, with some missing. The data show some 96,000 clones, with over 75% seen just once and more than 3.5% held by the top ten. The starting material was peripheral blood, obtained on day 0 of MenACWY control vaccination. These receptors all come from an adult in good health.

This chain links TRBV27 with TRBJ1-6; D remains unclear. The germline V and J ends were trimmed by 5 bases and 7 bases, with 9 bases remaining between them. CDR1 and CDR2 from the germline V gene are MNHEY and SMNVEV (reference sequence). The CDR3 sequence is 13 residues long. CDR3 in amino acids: CASSKYSNSPLHF. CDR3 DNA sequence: TGTGCCAGCAGTAAATACAGCAATTCACCCCTCCACTTT.

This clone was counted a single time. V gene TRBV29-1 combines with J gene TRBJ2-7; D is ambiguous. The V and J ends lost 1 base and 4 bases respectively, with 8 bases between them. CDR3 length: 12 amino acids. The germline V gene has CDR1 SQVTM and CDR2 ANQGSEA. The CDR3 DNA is TGCAGCGTTGAAGCCAGTACATACGAGCAGTACTTC. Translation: CSVEASTYEQYF.

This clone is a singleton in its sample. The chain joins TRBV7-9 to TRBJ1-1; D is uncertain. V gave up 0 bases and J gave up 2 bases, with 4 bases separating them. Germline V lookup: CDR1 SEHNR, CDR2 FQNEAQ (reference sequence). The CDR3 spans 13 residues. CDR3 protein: CASSLAQNTEAFF. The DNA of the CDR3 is TGTGCCAGCAGCTTAGCTCAAAACACTGAAGCTTTCTTT.

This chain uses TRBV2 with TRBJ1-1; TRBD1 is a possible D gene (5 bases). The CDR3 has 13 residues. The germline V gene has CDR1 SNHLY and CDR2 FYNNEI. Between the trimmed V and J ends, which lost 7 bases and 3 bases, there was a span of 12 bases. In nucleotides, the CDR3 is TGTGCCAGCAACCCGCGAGGGGACACTGAAGCTTTCTTT. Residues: CASNPRGDTEAFF.

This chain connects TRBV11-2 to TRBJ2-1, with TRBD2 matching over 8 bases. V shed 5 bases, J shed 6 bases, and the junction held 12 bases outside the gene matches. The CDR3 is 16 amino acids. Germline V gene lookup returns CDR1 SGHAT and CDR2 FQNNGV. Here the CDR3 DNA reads TGTGCCAGCAGCCCCATAGGCGGGGGGCGGAGCAATGAGCAGTTCTTC. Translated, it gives CASSPIGGGRSNEQFF. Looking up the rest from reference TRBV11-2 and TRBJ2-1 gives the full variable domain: EAGVAQSPRYKIIEKRQSVAFWCNPISGHATLYWYQQILGQGPKLLIQFQNNGVVDDSQLPKDRFSAERLKGVDSTLKIQPAKLEDSAVYLCASSPIGGGRSNEQFFGPGTRLTVL.

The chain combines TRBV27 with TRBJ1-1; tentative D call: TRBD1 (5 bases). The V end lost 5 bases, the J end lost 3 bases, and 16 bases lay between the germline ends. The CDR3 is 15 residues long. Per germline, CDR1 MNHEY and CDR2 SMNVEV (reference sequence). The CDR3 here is CASSPRGGWYTEAFF. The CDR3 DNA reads TGTGCCAGCAGTCCTCGCGGGGGGTGGTACACTGAAGCTTTCTTT.

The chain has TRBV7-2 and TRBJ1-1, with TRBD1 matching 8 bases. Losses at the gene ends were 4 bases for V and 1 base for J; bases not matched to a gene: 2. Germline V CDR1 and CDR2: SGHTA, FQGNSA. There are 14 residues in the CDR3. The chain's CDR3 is CASSSQGGNTEAFF. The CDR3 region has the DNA TGTGCCAGCAGCTCACAGGGGGGGAACACTGAAGCTTTCTTT.

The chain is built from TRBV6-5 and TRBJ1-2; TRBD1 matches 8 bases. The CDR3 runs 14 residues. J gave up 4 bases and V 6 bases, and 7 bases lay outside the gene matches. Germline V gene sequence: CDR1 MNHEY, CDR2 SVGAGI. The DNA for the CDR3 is TGTGCCAGCAGGGACAGGGAACCCCCCTATGGCTACACCTTC. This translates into CASRDREPPYGYTF.

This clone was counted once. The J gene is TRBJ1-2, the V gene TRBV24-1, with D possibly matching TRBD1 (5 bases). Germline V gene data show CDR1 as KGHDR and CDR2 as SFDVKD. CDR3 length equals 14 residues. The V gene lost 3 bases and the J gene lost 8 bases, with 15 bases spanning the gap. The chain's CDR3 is CATSDGGGVDGYTF. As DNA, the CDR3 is TGTGCCACCAGTGATGGGGGAGGGGTCGACGGCTACACCTTC.

The CDR3 reads CASSQDGTGVGTDTQYF. In DNA form, the CDR3 reads TGCGCCAGCAGCCAAGATGGTACAGGGGTCGGCACAGATACGCAGTATTTT. The chain recombines TRBV4-1 with TRBJ2-3; 7 bases align to TRBD1. The V gene's germline CDR1 is MGHRA and CDR2 YSYEKL. V lost 0 bases and J lost 1; bases outside the gene matches: 7. The CDR3 spans 17 residues.

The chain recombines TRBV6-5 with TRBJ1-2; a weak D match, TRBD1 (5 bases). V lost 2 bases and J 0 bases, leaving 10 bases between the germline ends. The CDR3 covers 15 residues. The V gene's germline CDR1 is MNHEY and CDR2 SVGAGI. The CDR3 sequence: CASSYVRGANYGYTF. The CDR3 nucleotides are TGTGCCAGCAGTTACGTCCGGGGGGCTAACTATGGCTACACCTTC.

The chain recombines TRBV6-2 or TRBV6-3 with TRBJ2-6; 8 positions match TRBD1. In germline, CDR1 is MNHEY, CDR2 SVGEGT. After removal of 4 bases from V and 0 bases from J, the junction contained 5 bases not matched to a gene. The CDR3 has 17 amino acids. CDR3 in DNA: TGTGCCAGCAGTTTCGGACAGGGATACTCTGGGGCCAACGTCCTGACTTTC. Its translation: CASSFGQGYSGANVLTF.

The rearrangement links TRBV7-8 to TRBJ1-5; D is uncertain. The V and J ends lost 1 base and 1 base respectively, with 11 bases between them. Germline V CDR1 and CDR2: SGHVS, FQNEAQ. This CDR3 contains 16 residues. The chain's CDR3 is CASSLGMRRSNQPQHF. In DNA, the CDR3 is TGTGCCAGCAGCTTAGGTATGAGGAGGAGCAATCAGCCCCAGCATTTT.

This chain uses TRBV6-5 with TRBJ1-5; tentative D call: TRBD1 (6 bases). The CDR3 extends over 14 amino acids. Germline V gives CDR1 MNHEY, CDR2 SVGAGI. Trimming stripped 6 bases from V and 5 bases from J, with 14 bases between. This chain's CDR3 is CASRFRGGDQPQHF. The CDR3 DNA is TGTGCCAGCAGGTTCCGAGGGGGAGATCAGCCCCAGCATTTT.

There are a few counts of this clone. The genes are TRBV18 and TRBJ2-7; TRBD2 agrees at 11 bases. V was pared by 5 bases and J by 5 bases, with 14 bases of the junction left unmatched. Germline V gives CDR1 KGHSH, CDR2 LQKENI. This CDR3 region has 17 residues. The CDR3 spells CASSSSGLAGFVDEQYF. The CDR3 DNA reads TGTGCCAGCTCATCCAGTGGACTAGCGGGCTTCGTGGACGAGCAGTACTTC.

In DNA, the CDR3 is TGTGCCAGCAGTGCCGGCCAGGGGGTGGGTGGCTACACCTTC. This codes for CASSAGQGVGGYTF. This chain connects TRBV28 to TRBJ1-2, with 7 bases matching TRBD1. J gave up 7 bases and V 5 bases, and 10 bases lay outside the gene matches. The CDR3 spans 14 residues. Germline CDR1 reads MDHEN; CDR2 reads SYDVKM.

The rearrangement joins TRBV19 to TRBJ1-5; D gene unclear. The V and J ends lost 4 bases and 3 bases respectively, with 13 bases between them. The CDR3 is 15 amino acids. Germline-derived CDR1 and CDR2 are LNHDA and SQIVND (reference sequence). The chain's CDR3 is CASSKVHLSNQPQHF. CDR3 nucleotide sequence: TGTGCCAGTAGTAAGGTCCATCTCTCCAATCAGCCCCAGCATTTT.

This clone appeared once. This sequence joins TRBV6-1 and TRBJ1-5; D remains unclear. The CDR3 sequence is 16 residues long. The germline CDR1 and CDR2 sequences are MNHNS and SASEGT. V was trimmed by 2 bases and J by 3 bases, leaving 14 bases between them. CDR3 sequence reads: CASSESMGMNNQPQHF. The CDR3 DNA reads TGTGCCAGCAGTGAATCTATGGGTATGAACAATCAGCCCCAGCATTTT.

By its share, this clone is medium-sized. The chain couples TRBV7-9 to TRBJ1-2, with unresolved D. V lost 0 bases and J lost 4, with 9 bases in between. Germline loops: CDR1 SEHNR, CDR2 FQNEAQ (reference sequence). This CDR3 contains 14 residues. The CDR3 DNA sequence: TGTGCCAGCAGCTTAGCCGGGCAGTTCTATGGCTACACCTTC. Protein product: CASSLAGQFYGYTF.

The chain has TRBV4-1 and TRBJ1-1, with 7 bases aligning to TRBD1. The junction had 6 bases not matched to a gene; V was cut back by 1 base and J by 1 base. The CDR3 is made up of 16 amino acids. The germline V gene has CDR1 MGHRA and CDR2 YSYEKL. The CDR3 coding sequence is TGCGCCAGCAGCCAAGGCCCCGGGACAGAGAACACTGAAGCTTTCTTT. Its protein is CASSQGPGTENTEAFF.

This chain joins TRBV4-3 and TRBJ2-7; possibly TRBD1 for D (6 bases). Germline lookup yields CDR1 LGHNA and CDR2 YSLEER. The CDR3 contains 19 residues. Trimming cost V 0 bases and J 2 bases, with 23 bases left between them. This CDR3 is CASSQDRTPYGQLPYEQYF. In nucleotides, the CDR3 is TGCGCCAGCAGCCAAGATCGGACCCCGTATGGACAGCTACCCTACGAGCAGTACTTC.

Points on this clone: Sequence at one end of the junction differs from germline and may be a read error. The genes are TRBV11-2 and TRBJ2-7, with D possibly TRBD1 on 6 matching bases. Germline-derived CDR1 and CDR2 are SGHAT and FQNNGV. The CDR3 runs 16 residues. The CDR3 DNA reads TGTGCCAGCAGCAAGTGGGGGCAGGGTAGTTCCTCCGAGCAGTACTTC. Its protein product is CASSKWGQGSSSEQYF.

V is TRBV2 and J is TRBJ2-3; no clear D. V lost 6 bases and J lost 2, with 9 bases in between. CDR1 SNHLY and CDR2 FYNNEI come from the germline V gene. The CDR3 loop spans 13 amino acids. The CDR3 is CASRVGDTDTQYF. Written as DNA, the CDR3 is TGTGCCAGCAGGGTCGGCGACACAGATACGCAGTATTTT.

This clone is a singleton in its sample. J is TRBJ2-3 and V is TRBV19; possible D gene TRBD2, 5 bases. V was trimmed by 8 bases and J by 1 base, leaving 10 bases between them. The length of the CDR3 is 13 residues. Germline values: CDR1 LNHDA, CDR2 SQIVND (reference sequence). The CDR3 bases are TGTGCCAGTTCCGACGGGGGCACAGATACGCAGTATTTT. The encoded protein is CASSDGGTDTQYF.

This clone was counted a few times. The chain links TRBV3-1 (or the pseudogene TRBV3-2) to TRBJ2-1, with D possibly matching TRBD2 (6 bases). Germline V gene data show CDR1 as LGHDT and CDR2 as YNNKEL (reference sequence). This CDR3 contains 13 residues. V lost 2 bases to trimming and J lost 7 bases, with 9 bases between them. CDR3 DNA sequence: TGTGCCAGCAGCCAACAGGCGGGGAATGAGCAGTTCTTC. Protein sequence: CASSQQAGNEQFF.

CDR3 bases: TGTGCCAGCAGTGAAAGGGGGCCCAACTATGGCTACACCTTC. Translation gives CASSERGPNYGYTF. This rearrangement joins TRBV2 to TRBJ1-2; 7 bases agree with TRBD1. The CDR3 has 14 residues. In germline, CDR1 is SNHLY, CDR2 FYNNEI. Trimming cost V 2 bases and J 2 bases; bases outside gene matches: 2. Together with reference TRBV2 and TRBJ1-2, the CDR3 gives the full variable domain: EPEVTQTPSHQVTQMGQEVILRCVPISNHLYFYWYRQILGQKVEFLVSFYNNEISEKSEIFDDQFSVERPDGSNFTLKIRSTKLEDSAMYFCASSERGPNYGYTFGSGTRLTVV.

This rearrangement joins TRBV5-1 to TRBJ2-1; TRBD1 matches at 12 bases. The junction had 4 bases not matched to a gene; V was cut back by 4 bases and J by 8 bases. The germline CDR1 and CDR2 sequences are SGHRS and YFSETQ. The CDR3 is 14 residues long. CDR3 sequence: CASSPGQGAHEQFF. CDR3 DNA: TGCGCCAGCAGCCCGGGACAGGGGGCACATGAGCAGTTCTTC.